This T cell receptor (beta chain) is drawn from a study of OX40 agonist ivuxolimab in advanced cancers. Study context: Mean age approximately 59 years, range about 20 to 85; roughly 82% male.

This clone has only one observation. Its antigen is unknown. With 0 bases removed from V and 8 bases from J, the gap between germline ends came to 11 bases. This CDR3 is built from 13 residues. CDR1 ENHRY and CDR2 SYGVKD come from the germline V gene. The repertoire was sequenced with immunoSEQ multiplex PCR; TCRdb's copy has only in-frame clones and lacks some. In the table there are tens of thousands of clones, around 89% of which are singletons. Study findings and constraints: Clonal expansion was seen in CD4+ and CD8+ blood T cells by week 6 at 0.1 to 3.0 mg/kg.

V usage is TRBV10-3 and J usage is TRBJ2-7, with TRBD2 as a possible D gene (6 bases). Sequencing used CD4+ or CD8+ T cells sorted from blood, obtained in a trial of the OX40 agonist ivuxolimab. This TCR was recovered from an adult with an advanced solid tumor such as melanoma, head and neck, liver or kidney cancer. CDR3 region: CAISESEGGKQYF. The CDR3 DNA follows: TGTGCCATCAGTGAGTCGGAGGGAGGTAAGCAGTACTTC.